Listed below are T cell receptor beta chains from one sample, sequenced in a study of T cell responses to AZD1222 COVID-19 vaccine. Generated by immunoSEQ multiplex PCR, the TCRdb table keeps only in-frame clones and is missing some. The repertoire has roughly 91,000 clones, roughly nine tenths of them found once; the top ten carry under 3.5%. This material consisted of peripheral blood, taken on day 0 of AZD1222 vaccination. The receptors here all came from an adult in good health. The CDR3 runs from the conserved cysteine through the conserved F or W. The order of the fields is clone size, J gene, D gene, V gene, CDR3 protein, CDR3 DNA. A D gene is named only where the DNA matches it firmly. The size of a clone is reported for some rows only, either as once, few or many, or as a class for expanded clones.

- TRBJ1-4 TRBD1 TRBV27 CASSPTGEGEKLFF TGTGCCAGCAGTCCGACAGGGGAAGGTGAAAAACTGTTTTTT
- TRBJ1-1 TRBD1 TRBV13 CASSRGQGNTEAFF TGTGCCAGCAGCCGGGGACAGGGGAACACTGAAGCTTTCTTT
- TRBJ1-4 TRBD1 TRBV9 CASSGGTVSRQGSEKLFF TGTGCCAGCAGCGGGGGGACAGTTTCCCGTCAGGGGTCTGAAAAACTGTTTTTT
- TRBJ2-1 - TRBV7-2 CASSFIRGVNEQFF TGTGCCAGCAGCTTCATCAGGGGGGTCAATGAGCAGTTCTTC
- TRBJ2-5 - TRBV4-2 CASSQEARVAQYF TGTGCCAGCAGCCAAGAGGCTAGAGTAGCCCAGTACTTC
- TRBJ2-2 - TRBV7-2 CASSLVTAGELFF TGTGCCAGCAGCTTAGTGACGGCCGGGGAGCTGTTTTTT
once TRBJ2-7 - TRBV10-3 CAISDPLHEQYF TGTGCCATCAGTGACCCTCTCCACGAGCAGTACTTC
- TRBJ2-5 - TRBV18 CASSPRTQETQYF TGTGCCAGCTCCCCAAGGACCCAAGAGACCCAGTACTTC
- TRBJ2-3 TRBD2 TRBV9 CASSLSLAESPTDTQYF TGTGCCAGCAGCCTCTCTCTAGCGGAAAGCCCCACAGATACGCAGTATTTT
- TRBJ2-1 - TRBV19 CASSTTSIEGNEQFF TGTGCCAGTAGCACTACTTCGATAGAAGGGAATGAGCAGTTCTTC
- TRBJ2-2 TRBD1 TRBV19 CASSTGGAGELFF TGTGCCAGTAGTACAGGGGGTGCCGGGGAGCTGTTTTTT
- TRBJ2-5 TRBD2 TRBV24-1 CATSDSGTSGETQYF TGTGCCACCAGTGATTCGGGGACTAGCGGAGAGACCCAGTACTTC